This is a list of T cell receptor beta chains from one sample in a study of OX40 agonist ivuxolimab in advanced cancers. TCRdb's table, derived via immunoSEQ multiplex PCR, lists solely in-frame clones and lacks some. The sample consists of about 30,000 clones, around four fifths of them appearing once. This specimen was CD4+ or CD8+ T cells sorted from blood, taken in a trial of the OX40 agonist ivuxolimab. The receptors come from an adult with an advanced solid tumor such as melanoma, head and neck, liver or kidney cancer. Each CDR3 is given with its conserved first and last residue. The D gene is left open where the match is weak. The size entry is marked missing in some rows and otherwise reads once, few, many or a size class.

d_call: NA
clone_size: NA
j_call: TRBJ2-7
v_call: TRBV7-2
cdr3_nt: TGTGCCAGCAGCTCTCTAGGGGGAAACGAGCAGTACTTC
cdr3_aa: CASSSLGGNEQYF

d_call: NA
clone_size: NA
j_call: TRBJ2-7
v_call: TRBV19
cdr3_nt: TGTGCCGTCCAGGTTACATCCTACGAGCAGTACTTC
cdr3_aa: CAVQVTSYEQYF

d_call: NA
clone_size: few
j_call: TRBJ2-7
v_call: TRBV27
cdr3_nt: TGTGCCAGCAGTTTTGCCAGGGGCGGCGAGCAGTACTTC
cdr3_aa: CASSFARGGEQYF

d_call: TRBD1
clone_size: NA
j_call: TRBJ1-5
v_call: TRBV2
cdr3_nt: TGTGCCAGCAGTACCTTACCGGGACAGCTCAATCAGCCCCAGCATTTT
cdr3_aa: CASSTLPGQLNQPQHF

d_call: NA
clone_size: NA
j_call: TRBJ2-1
v_call: TRBV7-8
cdr3_nt: TGTGCCAGCAGCTTAGGATTAGCAATGCACAATGAGCAGTTCTTC
cdr3_aa: CASSLGLAMHNEQFF

d_call: NA
clone_size: NA
j_call: TRBJ2-7
v_call: TRBV10-3
cdr3_nt: TGTGCCATCGGGGAAACCCTCTACGAGCAGTACTTC
cdr3_aa: CAIGETLYEQYF

d_call: TRBD1
clone_size: NA
j_call: TRBJ1-5
v_call: TRBV29-1
cdr3_nt: TGCAGCGTTGGGGGTGACAGGGGCAATCAGCCCCAGCATTTT
cdr3_aa: CSVGGDRGNQPQHF

d_call: NA
clone_size: NA
j_call: TRBJ2-1
v_call: TRBV4-1
cdr3_nt: TGCGCCAGCAGCCAAGGCAGGGCGAACCTCTACAATGAGCAGTTCTTC
cdr3_aa: CASSQGRANLYNEQFF

d_call: NA
clone_size: NA
j_call: TRBJ1-4
v_call: TRBV6-5
cdr3_nt: TGTGCCAGCAGTTACTCATTTAATGAAAAACTGTTTTTT
cdr3_aa: CASSYSFNEKLFF

d_call: NA
clone_size: NA
j_call: TRBJ2-1
v_call: TRBV5-1
cdr3_nt: TGCGCCAGCAGCTCGGACCGACGCTCCTACAATGAGCAGTTCTTC
cdr3_aa: CASSSDRRSYNEQFF

d_call: NA
clone_size: NA
j_call: TRBJ2-5
v_call: TRBV2
cdr3_nt: TGTGCCAGCAGTGAAAATCCGGGACCCCGACAAGAGACCCAGTACTTC
cdr3_aa: CASSENPGPRQETQYF

d_call: NA
clone_size: NA
j_call: TRBJ1-2
v_call: TRBV30
cdr3_nt: TGTGCCTGGAGTCATGGAGGGAGCTATGGCTACACCTTC
cdr3_aa: CAWSHGGSYGYTF

d_call: NA
clone_size: NA
j_call: TRBJ1-1
v_call: TRBV29-1
cdr3_nt: TGCAGCGCCCTGCGGGGGTACACTGAAGCTTTCTTT
cdr3_aa: CSALRGYTEAFF

d_call: NA
clone_size: NA
j_call: TRBJ1-4
v_call: TRBV28
cdr3_nt: TGTGCCAGCAGTTCGGAAACCAGCGGGGAAAAACTGTTTTTT
cdr3_aa: CASSSETSGEKLFF

d_call: TRBD1
clone_size: NA
j_call: TRBJ2-3
v_call: TRBV4-3
cdr3_nt: TGCGCCAGCAGCCAAGGGGACAGGAAAGCGGATACGCAGTATTTT
cdr3_aa: CASSQGDRKADTQYF

d_call: TRBD1
clone_size: NA
j_call: TRBJ2-7
v_call: TRBV4-1
cdr3_nt: TGCGCCAGCAGCTATATGGACAGGGGCGAGCAGTACTTC
cdr3_aa: CASSYMDRGEQYF

d_call: NA
clone_size: NA
j_call: TRBJ2-2
v_call: TRBV29-1
cdr3_nt: TGCAGCGTTGAACCGGCCGCGGGGAAAAACACCGGGGAGCTGTTTTTT
cdr3_aa: CSVEPAAGKNTGELFF

d_call: NA
clone_size: few
j_call: TRBJ2-7
v_call: TRBV9
cdr3_nt: TGTGCCAGCAGCCCTTCACGGGGGGCAGCCTACGAGCAGTACTTC
cdr3_aa: CASSPSRGAAYEQYF

d_call: TRBD2
clone_size: NA
j_call: TRBJ2-3
v_call: TRBV27
cdr3_nt: TGTGCCAGCAGTTTGCTAGCGGGGGGCACAGATACGCAGTATTTT
cdr3_aa: CASSLLAGGTDTQYF

d_call: NA
clone_size: NA
j_call: TRBJ2-7
v_call: TRBV27
cdr3_nt: TGTGCCAGCAGTTTGTCGGGAGTACCCTACGAGCAGTACTTC
cdr3_aa: CASSLSGVPYEQYF

d_call: TRBD1
clone_size: NA
j_call: TRBJ2-7
v_call: TRBV13
cdr3_nt: TGTGCCAGCAGTGAAACAGGGGGCAGTTACGAGCAGTACTTC
cdr3_aa: CASSETGGSYEQYF

d_call: NA
clone_size: NA
j_call: TRBJ2-6
v_call: TRBV9
cdr3_nt: TGTGCCAGCAGCGTAGCTCCCATATCTGGGGCCAACGTCCTGACTTTC
cdr3_aa: CASSVAPISGANVLTF

d_call: TRBD2
clone_size: NA
j_call: TRBJ2-2
v_call: TRBV11-2
cdr3_nt: TGTGCCAGCAGCTTAGATTGGGCGGGAGGGCCTCTCGGGGAGCTGTTTTTT
cdr3_aa: CASSLDWAGGPLGELFF

d_call: NA
clone_size: NA
j_call: TRBJ2-7
v_call: TRBV7-2
cdr3_nt: TGTGCCAGCAGCTTCGGGGGCGCGCCCTACGAGCAGTACTTC
cdr3_aa: CASSFGGAPYEQYF

d_call: NA
clone_size: NA
j_call: TRBJ2-2
v_call: TRBV5-1
cdr3_nt: TGCGCCAGCAGCTTTCACGGCGGGGTGAACACCGGGGAGCTGTTTTTT
cdr3_aa: CASSFHGGVNTGELFF

d_call: NA
clone_size: NA
j_call: TRBJ1-4
v_call: TRBV28
cdr3_nt: TGTGCCAGCAGTACCCGGGAAGGGAGGGAAAAACTGTTTTTT
cdr3_aa: CASSTREGREKLFF

d_call: NA
clone_size: NA
j_call: TRBJ2-2
v_call: TRBV7-9
cdr3_nt: TGTGCCAGCAGCTTAAACTCACTGAACACCGGGGAGCTGTTTTTT
cdr3_aa: CASSLNSLNTGELFF

d_call: TRBD1
clone_size: medium-sized
j_call: TRBJ1-1
v_call: TRBV27
cdr3_nt: TGTGCCAGCAGTTCTCCACGGACAGGGGGGATGAACACTGAAGCTTTCTTT
cdr3_aa: CASSSPRTGGMNTEAFF

d_call: NA
clone_size: NA
j_call: TRBJ1-5
v_call: TRBV27
cdr3_nt: TGTGCCAGCAGTGCAAAGGGAGGGGTGAGGAGCAATCAGCCCCAGCATTTT
cdr3_aa: CASSAKGGVRSNQPQHF

d_call: NA
clone_size: NA
j_call: TRBJ1-1
v_call: TRBV19
cdr3_nt: TGTGCCAGTAGTATCCCGACAGATTGGAACACTGAAGCTTTCTTT
cdr3_aa: CASSIPTDWNTEAFF

d_call: TRBD1
clone_size: once
j_call: TRBJ2-7
v_call: TRBV9
cdr3_nt: TGTGCCAGCAGCTCTTTCGACAGGGGGCGAAACGAGCAGTACTTC
cdr3_aa: CASSSFDRGRNEQYF

d_call: NA
clone_size: NA
j_call: TRBJ1-1
v_call: TRBV4-1
cdr3_nt: TGCGCCAGCAGCCAAGGGGGCTCGGGAGCTTTCTTT
cdr3_aa: CASSQGGSGAFF

d_call: NA
clone_size: NA
j_call: TRBJ1-2
v_call: TRBV4-3
cdr3_nt: TGCGCCAGCAGCCAAGTTTCCAGGGTGGGTGGCTACACCTTC
cdr3_aa: CASSQVSRVGGYTF

d_call: NA
clone_size: NA
j_call: TRBJ2-3
v_call: TRBV19
cdr3_nt: TGTGCCAGTAGTATTGGCAGGGAGGCAGATACGCAGTATTTT
cdr3_aa: CASSIGREADTQYF

d_call: TRBD2
clone_size: few
j_call: TRBJ2-1
v_call: TRBV6-4
cdr3_nt: TGTGCCAGCAGTGACCTTCTAGCGGGGGACTACAATGAGCAGTTCTTC
cdr3_aa: CASSDLLAGDYNEQFF

d_call: TRBD1
clone_size: NA
j_call: TRBJ1-1
v_call: TRBV27
cdr3_nt: TGTGCCAGCAGTCCTCAGGGGGCGAACACTGAAGCTTTCTTT
cdr3_aa: CASSPQGANTEAFF

d_call: TRBD1
clone_size: NA
j_call: TRBJ2-5
v_call: TRBV28
cdr3_nt: TGTGCCAGCTTAGGGGGCATGACCCAGTACTTC
cdr3_aa: CASLGGMTQYF

d_call: NA
clone_size: once
j_call: TRBJ2-3
v_call: TRBV7-3
cdr3_nt: TGTGCCAGCAGCTTAAATGGGGCAGCAGATACGCAGTATTTT
cdr3_aa: CASSLNGAADTQYF

d_call: NA
clone_size: NA
j_call: TRBJ2-7
v_call: TRBV10-3
cdr3_nt: TGTGCCATCAGTGAAAATTACGAGCAGTACTTC
cdr3_aa: CAISENYEQYF

d_call: TRBD1
clone_size: NA
j_call: TRBJ1-3
v_call: TRBV10-1
cdr3_nt: TGCGCCAGCAGGGGCCGACAGGGGGCCCTTCGTCCTGGAAACACCATATATTTT
cdr3_aa: CASRGRQGALRPGNTIYF

d_call: NA
clone_size: NA
j_call: TRBJ1-1
v_call: TRBV7-9
cdr3_nt: TGTGCCAGCAGCTTAGGTTCGAAGAACACTGAAGCTTTCTTT
cdr3_aa: CASSLGSKNTEAFF

d_call: TRBD1
clone_size: NA
j_call: TRBJ2-5
v_call: TRBV11-2
cdr3_nt: TGTGCCAGCAGCTTAGAGAGGGCAGGGGGCATCGGTTTGGGGACCCAGTACTTC
cdr3_aa: CASSLERAGGIGLGTQYF

d_call: NA
clone_size: few
j_call: TRBJ1-1
v_call: TRBV5-6
cdr3_nt: TGTGCCAGCAGCTTGAATGGGGCTGAAGCTTTCTTT
cdr3_aa: CASSLNGAEAFF

d_call: TRBD2
clone_size: NA
j_call: TRBJ2-3
v_call: TRBV4-1
cdr3_nt: TGCGCCAGCAGCGCTGAGGCGGGGGACACAGATACGCAGTATTTT
cdr3_aa: CASSAEAGDTDTQYF

d_call: NA
clone_size: NA
j_call: TRBJ1-5
v_call: TRBV12-5
cdr3_nt: TGTGCTAGTGGCCCGGGACCGAGCAATCAGCCCCAGCATTTT
cdr3_aa: CASGPGPSNQPQHF

d_call: NA
clone_size: NA
j_call: TRBJ1-3
v_call: TRBV7-9
cdr3_nt: TGTGCCAGCAGCGGGAGAGATGGCTCTGGAAACACCATATATTTT
cdr3_aa: CASSGRDGSGNTIYF

d_call: NA
clone_size: NA
j_call: TRBJ1-1
v_call: TRBV6-5
cdr3_nt: TGTGCCAGCAGTGGCGGTACCACTGAAGCTTTCTTT
cdr3_aa: CASSGGTTEAFF

d_call: NA
clone_size: NA
j_call: TRBJ2-7
v_call: TRBV11-1
cdr3_nt: TGTGCCAGCAGCTACTCGGAGTACGAGCAGTACTTC
cdr3_aa: CASSYSEYEQYF

d_call: NA
clone_size: once
j_call: TRBJ2-4
v_call: TRBV7-2
cdr3_nt: TGTGCCAGCAGCTTATACGGGGGAACCAAAAACATTCAGTACTTC
cdr3_aa: CASSLYGGTKNIQYF